The 5 T cell receptor beta chains presented below share a single source sample, sequenced in a study of T cells in Graves' hyperthyroidism and ophthalmopathy. RNA transcripts provided the source from which TCR beta CDR3 regions were amplified. The study used the HTBI primer set for a first-round RT-PCR of the TCR CDR3. In TCRdb, the multiplex PCR reads were re-called with MiXCR into one record per CDR3 protein. Of about 560,000 distinct CDR3 sequences listed, 15% to 20% are singletons. The sequenced material came from blood. The receptor set was obtained from a young woman with Graves' hyperthyroidism.

The chain is built from TRBV5-1 and TRBJ1-3; TRBD1 agrees at 8 bases. The junction had 6 bases not matched to a gene; V was cut back by 4 bases and J by 0 bases. The CDR3 is made up of 16 amino acids. From germline, CDR1 is SGHRS and CDR2 YFSETQ. In DNA form, the CDR3 reads TGCGCCAGCAGCCTGGACAGGGCCCTCTCTGGAAACACCATATATTTT. Translated: CASSLDRALSGNTIYF.

This sequence joins TRBV18 and TRBJ1-4; D remains unclear. Per germline, CDR1 KGHSH and CDR2 LQKENI. The V gene lost 5 bases and the J gene lost 6 bases, with 10 bases spanning the gap. The CDR3 length is 13 residues. The CDR3 sequence is CASSKGVDEKLFF. Written as DNA, the CDR3 is TGTGCCAGCTCAAAGGGAGTCGATGAAAAACTGTTTTTT.

In this sample, this clonotype turned up a few times. The V call is TRBV20-1, the J call TRBJ2-4, with 9 bases aligning to TRBD2. The CDR3 covers 24 residues. V lost 4 bases and J lost 0; bases outside the gene matches: 31. Germline lookup yields CDR1 DFQATT and CDR2 SNEGSKA (reference sequence). The CDR3 DNA sequence: TGCAGTGCTACTGTTGCCCCCCTTTCTAGGGCCTCTAGCGGGATAGGATTAGCCAAAAACATTCAGTACTTC. Residues: CSATVAPLSRASSGIGLAKNIQYF.

This clonotype was found a few times. The chain has TRBV6-1 and TRBJ1-5; no clear D. The CDR3 contains 18 residues. Trimming took 3 bases from V and 4 from J, leaving 22 bases between them. Looked up from germline, CDR1 is MNHNS and CDR2 is SASEGT. The CDR3 sequence is CASSDDENSPLRNQPQHF. Written as DNA, the CDR3 is TGTGCCAGCAGTGACGACGAAAACAGTCCATTAAGGAATCAGCCCCAGCATTTT.

This clonotype was counted between two and nine times. The genes are TRBV12-3 or TRBV12-4 and TRBJ2-6, with D unresolved. Trimming took off 6 bases at V and 8 bases at J, with 17 bases between the two ends. The CDR3 is 15 residues long. CDR3 region: CASSQVVRQSNVLTF. CDR3 DNA: TGTGCCAGCAGCCAGGTGGTTCGGCAGTCCAACGTCCTGACTTTC.